This T cell receptor (beta chain) came from a study of T-cell memory formation after mild COVID-19. Across the study: Each donor largely had its own TCR clusters. The study's findings and limits: The appearance of some responding clones in pre-infection memory suggested that cross-reactive memory joined.

V shed 6 bases and J 6 bases; nucleotides not matched to a gene: 11. Germline CDR1 is MNHEY and CDR2 is SVGAGI. The CDR3 sequence is 15 residues long. The table lists this clonotype with a few counts. What it recognizes is unknown. TCRdb analysed the 5' RACE reads with MiXCR anew, one entry per CDR3 protein. The data contain a few hundred thousand distinct CDR3 sequences, 7% to 10% of them singletons. The chain carries TRBV6-5 and TRBJ1-1, with TRBD1 identical over 9 bases. Sequenced: PBMCs or a T cell subset sorted from them (not recorded which). The source of this sequence is a man aged 18 to 30 who had mild COVID-19 (a few samples of this study predate the infection). Cell type and time point are not known. The CDR3 DNA is TGTGCCAGCAGCCTCGGACAGGGGAAATATTCTGAAGCTTTCTTT. It yields the protein CASSLGQGKYSEAFF.